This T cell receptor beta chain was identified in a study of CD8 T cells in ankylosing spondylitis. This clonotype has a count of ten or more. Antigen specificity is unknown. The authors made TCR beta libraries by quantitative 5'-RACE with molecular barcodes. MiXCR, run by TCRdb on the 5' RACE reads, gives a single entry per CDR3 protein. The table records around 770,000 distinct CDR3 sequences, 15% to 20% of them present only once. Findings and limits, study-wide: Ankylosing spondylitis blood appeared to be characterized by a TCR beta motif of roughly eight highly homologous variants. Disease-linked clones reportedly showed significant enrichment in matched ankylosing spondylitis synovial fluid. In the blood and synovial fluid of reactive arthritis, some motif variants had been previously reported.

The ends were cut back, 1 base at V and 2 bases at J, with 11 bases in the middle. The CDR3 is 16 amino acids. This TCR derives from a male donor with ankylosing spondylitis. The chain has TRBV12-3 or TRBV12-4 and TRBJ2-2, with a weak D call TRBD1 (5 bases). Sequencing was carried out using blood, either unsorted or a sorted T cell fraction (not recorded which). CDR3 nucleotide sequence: TGTGCCAGCAGTTTAGTGACAGACATCAACACCGGGGAGCTGTTTTTT. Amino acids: CASSLVTDINTGELFF.